This TCR beta chain was retrieved from a study of shared clonotypes between healthy human individuals. Study-level background: Plates per donor: three CD4 naive, three CD4 memory, two CD8 naive, one CD8 memory. General observations from the study: Only blood underwent sampling, and tissue repertoires likely differ. Among the subsets, naive ones generally showed larger estimated richness than memory ones.

Selected positively for CCR7 and CD45RO-negative, naive CD8 cells excluded terminally differentiated effector memory CD45RA+ cells. Deep-level assay runs were performed. This table comes from immunoSEQ multiplex PCR, and its TCRdb copy is limited to in-frame clones, with some not included. The sample carries approximately 840,000 clones, about 97% recorded once. Comment on this clone: As yet, its antigen is unknown.

The CDR3 spans 17 residues. V was cut by 4 bases and J by 3 bases, with 22 bases left in between. The V gene's germline CDR1 is SEHNR and CDR2 FQNEAQ (reference sequence). The rearrangement joins TRBV7-9 to TRBJ2-7; D not certain. Sample: naive CD8+ T cells sorted from blood. This receptor was identified in a young man in good health. DNA for the CDR3: TGTGCCAGCAGCTCATCCGCTTTACGTACCGAGAACTACGAGCAGTACTTC. This sequence encodes CASSSSALRTENYEQYF.